One sample yielded the 3 T cell receptor beta chains listed below, sequenced in a study of CD8 T cells in ankylosing spondylitis. TCRdb called the 5' RACE reads again in MiXCR, with one record for every CDR3 protein. The table includes around 340,000 distinct CDR3 sequences, roughly 20% detected once. The sequencing input was blood, either unsorted or a sorted T cell fraction (not recorded which). These receptor sequences come from a male donor with ankylosing spondylitis or in good health (not recorded which).

Only a few counts were recorded for this clonotype. The chain couples TRBV7-8 to TRBJ2-7; D may be TRBD1 (5 bases). Germline CDR1 is SGHVS and CDR2 is FQNEAQ. Trimming pared 2 bases from V and 2 bases from J, leaving 13 bases between. The CDR3 length is 15 residues. The CDR3 coding sequence is TGTGCCAGCAGCTTATCCCAGGGCCTGCCCTACGAGCAGTACTTC. Translated, it gives CASSLSQGLPYEQYF.

This clonotype was observed a handful of times. The rearrangement uses TRBV7-6 and TRBJ2-5, with unresolved D. Germline V lookup: CDR1 SGHVS, CDR2 FNYEAQ. The V and J ends lost 5 bases and 2 bases respectively, with 15 bases between them. The CDR3 is 15 residues long. Here the CDR3 reads CASSHRAGEQETQYF. The DNA of the CDR3 is TGTGCCAGCAGCCATAGGGCTGGAGAACAAGAGACCCAGTACTTC.

This sequence joins TRBV9 and TRBJ1-1, with 7 bases identical to TRBD1. The CDR3 has 12 amino acids. CDR1 is SGDLS, CDR2 YYNGEE, per germline. V dropped 2 bases and J dropped 6; count of bases not matched to a gene: 1. The CDR3 loop is CASSVGTAEAFF. CDR3 nucleotides: TGTGCCAGCAGCGTTGGGACAGCTGAAGCTTTCTTT.